These T cell receptor beta chains were read from a single sample in a study of shared clonotypes between healthy human individuals. The data were produced by immunoSEQ multiplex PCR, yet TCRdb's version contains in-frame clones alone and is incomplete. The table has some 2 million clones, 85% to 95% seen once. Sequencing used naive CD4+ T cells sorted from blood. The receptors were sampled from a man between 18 and 29 years old in good health. Each CDR3 is given with its conserved first and last residue. The D gene is left open where the match is weak. Only some rows state a clone size, as once, few, many or a class for expanded clones.

TRBJ2-1 TRBD2 TRBV5-4 NA TGTGCCAGCATGACTAGCGGGGCTTACAATGAGCAGTTCTTC CASMTSGAYNEQFF
TRBJ2-2 NA TRBV9 NA TGTGCCAGAATACGGCAGCACGAGGAAGACACCGGGGAGCTGTTTTTT CARIRQHEEDTGELFF
TRBJ2-1 NA TRBV27 NA TGTGCCAGCAGTTTTAATGTCCTAGCTCCCTCCTACAATGAGCAGTTCTTC CASSFNVLAPSYNEQFF
TRBJ2-3 NA TRBV18 NA TGTGCCAGCTCATTAGTTACAGGTTTCACAGATACGCAGTATTTT CASSLVTGFTDTQYF
TRBJ2-7 NA TRBV5-1 NA TGCGCCAGCAGCTTGGGGACGGGGACCTACGAGCAGTACTTC CASSLGTGTYEQYF
TRBJ2-1 NA TRBV11-2 NA TGTGCCAGCGGGGGGAACAATGAGCAGTTCTTC CASGGNNEQFF
TRBJ2-5 NA TRBV5-1 NA TGCGCCAGCAGCGCCATTAGCGGAAAGCAAGAGACCCAGTACTTC CASSAISGKQETQYF
TRBJ2-3 NA TRBV2 NA TGTGCCAGCAGTGAAGCGATCAGGGCTACGATAGATACGCAGTATTTT CASSEAIRATIDTQYF
TRBJ2-3 NA TRBV21-1 NA TGTGCCAGCAGCGGAACGCGGCCCCCGTTTACGCAGTATTTT CASSGTRPPFTQYF
TRBJ2-2 NA TRBV7-2 NA TGTGCCAGCAGTCCGGGGCGGATAGCGAACACCGGGGAGCTGTTTTTT CASSPGRIANTGELFF
TRBJ1-2 NA TRBV6-5 NA TGTGCCAGCTCTATTGAGGGACTCTATGGCTACACCTTC CASSIEGLYGYTF
TRBJ1-2 TRBD1 TRBV2 NA TGTGCCAGCAGTAAAGACAGGGACTATGGCTACACCTTC CASSKDRDYGYTF
TRBJ2-5 NA TRBV27 NA TGTGCCAGCAGTCCCTACAGGGACGAGACCCAGTACTTC CASSPYRDETQYF
TRBJ1-5 NA TRBV19 NA TGTGCCAGTAGCCCCGGGGCGACACCCAATCAGCCCCAGCATTTT CASSPGATPNQPQHF
TRBJ2-3 TRBD2 TRBV18 NA TGTGCCAGCTCACCCGGCGGGGGTGCAGATACGCAGTATTTT CASSPGGGADTQYF
TRBJ1-2 NA TRBV6-5 NA TGTGCCAGCAGTAACATACCATCTCCCGCAGGGGGCTACACCTTC CASSNIPSPAGGYTF
TRBJ1-2 NA TRBV12-5 NA TGTGCTAGTGGTTTGGTCACCGGCTATGGCTACACCTTC CASGLVTGYGYTF
TRBJ1-2 NA TRBV2 once TGTGCCAGCAGTGATGTCCAGGGGCTAGGCTACACCTTC CASSDVQGLGYTF
TRBJ2-1 TRBD2 TRBV18 NA TGTGCCAGCTCACGAGAAAGGTGGGGACTAGCGGGAGCCAATGAGCAGTTCTTC CASSRERWGLAGANEQFF
TRBJ2-1 NA TRBV7-6 NA TGTGCCAGCAGCTTACGCCAGGATACCTACAATGAGCAGTTCTTC CASSLRQDTYNEQFF
TRBJ1-6 TRBD1 TRBV30 NA TGTGCCTCTGAAGGACAGGGAAGGCGAGATAATTCACCCCTCCACTTT CASEGQGRRDNSPLHF
TRBJ2-5 NA TRBV2 NA TGTGCCAGCACCGCGACTAGACAAGAGACCCAGTACTTC CASTATRQETQYF
TRBJ2-2 NA TRBV11-2 NA TGTGCCAGCAGTCTCGAGACCGGGGAGCTGTTTTTT CASSLETGELFF
TRBJ2-2 TRBD1 TRBV7-9 once TGTGCCAGCAGCTTTGGACAGGGGAGAAACACCGGGGAGCTGTTTTTT CASSFGQGRNTGELFF
TRBJ2-5 NA TRBV11-2 NA TGTGCCAGCAGCTTCCCCTGGGGAGAGACCCAGTACTTC CASSFPWGETQYF
TRBJ2-2 TRBD2 TRBV7-2 NA TGTGCCAGCAGCTTAGTGCCTAGCGGGGTCGTCCTCCGGGAGCTGTTTTTT CASSLVPSGVVLRELFF
TRBJ2-5 NA TRBV7-7 NA TGTGCTAGCAGCTTAACGGGGAACCCAGAGACCCAGTACTTC CASSLTGNPETQYF
TRBJ2-7 NA TRBV2 NA TGTGCCAGCAAGACCGGGAGCCCCTACGAGCAGTACTTC CASKTGSPYEQYF
TRBJ1-5 NA TRBV5-6 NA TGTGCCAGCAGCCGACTGAAGGGCGGGACGAGCAATCAGCCCCAGCATTTT CASSRLKGGTSNQPQHF
TRBJ2-3 NA TRBV7-2 NA TGTGCCAGCAGCTTAGGGGGCCAGAGCACAGATACGCAGTATTTT CASSLGGQSTDTQYF
TRBJ2-2 TRBD1 TRBV5-6 NA TGTGCCAGCAGCACCGGGACAGGGAGGGGCGGGGAGCTGTTTTTT CASSTGTGRGGELFF
TRBJ1-5 NA TRBV2 NA TGTGCCAGCAGTGTGGGGGTTTCAGGCAATCAGCCCCAGCATTTT CASSVGVSGNQPQHF
TRBJ1-5 NA TRBV6-5 NA TGTGCCAGCAGCCCCGGGGGGACGGCGAATCAGCCCCAGCATTTT CASSPGGTANQPQHF
TRBJ2-3 NA TRBV11-2 NA TGTGCCAGCAGCTTAGAGGGACGGTTCACAGATACGCAGTATTTT CASSLEGRFTDTQYF
TRBJ2-7 NA TRBV5-4 NA TGTGCCAGCCGACGACAGGAATCCTACGAGCAGTACTTC CASRRQESYEQYF
TRBJ1-1 NA TRBV18 NA TGTGCCAGCTCCGCAGACATGGGCACTGAAGCTTTCTTT CASSADMGTEAFF
TRBJ2-7 NA TRBV28 NA TGTGCCAGCAGTTCCCATCTATCGTTAGGCCACGAGCAGTACTTC CASSSHLSLGHEQYF
TRBJ1-2 NA TRBV30 NA TGTGCCTGGAGTTATTGGGGAATGCGCTCTGGCTACACCTTC CAWSYWGMRSGYTF
TRBJ2-3 NA TRBV11-3 NA TGTGCCCCCCAGGGGCCGGGGGGTCGCACAGATACGCAGTATTTT CAPQGPGGRTDTQYF
TRBJ2-1 TRBD2 TRBV19 NA TGTGCCAGTAGAGACGGGAGGACCTACAATGAGCAGTTCTTC CASRDGRTYNEQFF
TRBJ2-3 NA TRBV5-1 NA TGCGCCAGCAGCTTGGCCGACTCCCCAGCGAGAGATACGCAGTATTTT CASSLADSPARDTQYF
TRBJ1-6 NA TRBV21-1 NA TGTGCCAGCAGCAAAGAATTTCCGCGTTCTCCCTATAATTCACCCCTCCACTTT CASSKEFPRSPYNSPLHF
TRBJ2-1 TRBD2 TRBV10-3 NA TGTGCCTCCCGACTAGCGGAAACCTACAATGAGCAGTTCTTC CASRLAETYNEQFF
TRBJ2-7 NA TRBV29-1 NA TGCAGCGTTGAAGATCGGCGCGGGACAGTCTCCTACGAGCAGTACTTC CSVEDRRGTVSYEQYF
TRBJ2-7 NA TRBV14 NA TGTGCCAGCAGCCAAGTCAACGAGCAGTACTTC CASSQVNEQYF
TRBJ2-7 NA TRBV6-5 NA TGTGCCAGCACAAAAGGGGGGACACCCATCTACGAGCAGTACTTC CASTKGGTPIYEQYF
TRBJ2-7 NA TRBV5-5 NA TGTGCCAGCAGCAGGGGTTCCCCTTTGGAGCAGTACTTC CASSRGSPLEQYF
TRBJ1-6 NA TRBV18 NA TGTGCCAGCTCCTCCAACTCTGGCAGGGACCTCCACTTT CASSSNSGRDLHF
TRBJ2-3 TRBD1 TRBV2 NA TGTGCCAGCAGCTACAGGGGTAGTATAACAGATACGCAGTATTTT CASSYRGSITDTQYF
TRBJ2-1 TRBD2 TRBV13 NA TGTGCCAGCAGCCCGCCTAGCGGGAGGGCCCCCTACAATGAGCAGTTCTTC CASSPPSGRAPYNEQFF
TRBJ2-3 NA TRBV6-5 NA TGTGCCAGCAGTAGAGCAGATACGCAGTATTTT CASSRADTQYF
TRBJ1-6 TRBD1 TRBV2 NA TGTGCCAGCAGTGTTACGGGACAGGGTTATTCACCCCTCCACTTT CASSVTGQGYSPLHF
TRBJ2-5 NA TRBV9 NA TGTGCCAGCAGCGTGGGTAGCATTCAAGAGACCCAGTACTTC CASSVGSIQETQYF
TRBJ2-3 TRBD1 TRBV4-1 NA TGCGCCAGCAGCGCCGGACAGGGGGCTTACACAGATACGCAGTATTTT CASSAGQGAYTDTQYF
TRBJ1-1 NA TRBV6-5 once TGTGCCAGCAGTTACTCCATCAGGGTGAGCACTGAAGCTTTCTTT CASSYSIRVSTEAFF
TRBJ1-6 TRBD1 TRBV19 NA TGTGCCAGTAGTAGCACCGGGACAGGGGGTCCCCCCAATTCACCCCTCCACTTT CASSSTGTGGPPNSPLHF
TRBJ2-3 TRBD2 TRBV7-2 NA TGTGCCAGCAGCTTAGACGCGGGGGGGCTTAATACGCAGTATTTT CASSLDAGGLNTQYF
TRBJ2-1 TRBD2 TRBV5-4 NA TGTGCCAGCAGGACCACTAGCGGGGGGAGAGACAATGAGCAGTTCTTC CASRTTSGGRDNEQFF
TRBJ1-2 NA TRBV28 NA TGTGCCAGCAGTTCGCCGGGACCGTACCACTATGGCTACACCTTC CASSSPGPYHYGYTF